The sequence of this TCR beta chain was determined in a study of control samples from healthy donors and cancer patients. The V gene's germline CDR1 is LNHDA and CDR2 SQIVND (reference sequence). The CDR3 sequence is 14 residues long. V was shortened by 5 bases and J by 0 bases, with 11 bases between the two germline ends. The repertoire was sequenced with immunoSEQ multiplex PCR; TCRdb's copy has only in-frame clones and lacks some. The table has around 84,000 clones, 75% to 95% seen once. The sequenced material came from blood. The source is a man between 25 and 39 years old in good health. V and J are TRBV19 and TRBJ2-7, with D perhaps matching TRBD1 (6 bases). The CDR3 DNA follows: TGTGCCAGTAGTCGTTCGGACAGCTCCTACGAGCAGTACTTC. It encodes CASSRSDSSYEQYF.